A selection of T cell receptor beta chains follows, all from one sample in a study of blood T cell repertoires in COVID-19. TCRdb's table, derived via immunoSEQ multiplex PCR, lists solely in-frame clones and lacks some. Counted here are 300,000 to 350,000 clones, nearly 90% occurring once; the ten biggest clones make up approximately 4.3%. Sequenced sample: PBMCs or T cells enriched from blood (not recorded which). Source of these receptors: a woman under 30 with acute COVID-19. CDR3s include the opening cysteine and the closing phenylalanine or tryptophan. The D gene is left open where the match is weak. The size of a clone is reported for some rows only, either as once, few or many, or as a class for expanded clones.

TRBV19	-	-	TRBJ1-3	TGTGCCAGTAGTAACGGGATCGCTGGAAACACCATATATTTT	CASSNGIAGNTIYF
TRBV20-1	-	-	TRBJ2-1	TGCAGTGCTCTCGACTTCGAGCAGTTCTTC	CSALDFEQFF
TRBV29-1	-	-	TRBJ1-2	TGCAGCGTTGAGGCCACGGGAGGGGGCTATGGCTACACCTTC	CSVEATGGGYGYTF
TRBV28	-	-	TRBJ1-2	TGTGCCAGCAGGCCCTATCGGACTGGCCTTAACTATGGCTACACCTTC	CASRPYRTGLNYGYTF
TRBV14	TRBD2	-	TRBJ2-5	TGTGCCAGCAGCCCTGGGGGGACTAGCGGGACTGAGACCCAGTACTTC	CASSPGGTSGTETQYF
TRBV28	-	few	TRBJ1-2	TGTGCCAGCAGTTTTCGGGGGGTAGGTGGCTACACCTTC	CASSFRGVGGYTF
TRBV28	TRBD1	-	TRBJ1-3	TGTGCCAGCAGTTCTCGGGACAGGGGTTACACCATATATTTT	CASSSRDRGYTIYF
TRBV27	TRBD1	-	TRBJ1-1	TGTGCCAGCAGTCTTAAGTGGGACAGGTGGAACACTGAAGCTTTCTTT	CASSLKWDRWNTEAFF
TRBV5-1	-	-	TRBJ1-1	TGCGCCAGCAGCTTGGCAGGGGACGGTACTGAAGCTTTCTTT	CASSLAGDGTEAFF
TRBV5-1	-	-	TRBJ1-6	TGCGCCAGCAGCTTGGCCGGGAATAATTCACCCCTCCACTTT	CASSLAGNNSPLHF
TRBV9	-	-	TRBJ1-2	TGTGCCAGCAGCGTCCAGGCGGGTGACTATGGCTACACCTTC	CASSVQAGDYGYTF
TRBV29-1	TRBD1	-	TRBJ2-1	TGCAGCGTTGAAACACAGGGGGCCTACAATGAGCAGTTCTTC	CSVETQGAYNEQFF
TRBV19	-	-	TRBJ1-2	TGTGCCAGTAGTAGCGGCGCTGCGGGGGATAACTATGGCTACACCTTC	CASSSGAAGDNYGYTF
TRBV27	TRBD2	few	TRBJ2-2	TGTGCCAGCCCAATGGGCCTAGCGGGGGTCGGGGAGCTGTTTTTT	CASPMGLAGVGELFF
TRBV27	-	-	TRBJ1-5	TGTGCCAGCAGTCCCTACAATCAGCCCCAGCATTTT	CASSPYNQPQHF
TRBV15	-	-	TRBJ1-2	TGTGCCACCAGCAGTTCCAGGGCAAAAGGCTACACCTTC	CATSSSRAKGYTF
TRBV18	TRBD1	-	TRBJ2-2	TGTGCCAGCTCACGAAGACAGGGGAGATCCGGGGAGCTGTTTTTT	CASSRRQGRSGELFF
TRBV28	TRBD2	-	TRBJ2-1	TGTGCCAGCAGTTTGGATCCAGCGGGAGGGTCTGATGAGCAGTTCTTC	CASSLDPAGGSDEQFF
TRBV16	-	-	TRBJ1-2	TGTGCCAGCAGCCAATCGCAAAGCGCTAACTATGGCTACACCTTC	CASSQSQSANYGYTF